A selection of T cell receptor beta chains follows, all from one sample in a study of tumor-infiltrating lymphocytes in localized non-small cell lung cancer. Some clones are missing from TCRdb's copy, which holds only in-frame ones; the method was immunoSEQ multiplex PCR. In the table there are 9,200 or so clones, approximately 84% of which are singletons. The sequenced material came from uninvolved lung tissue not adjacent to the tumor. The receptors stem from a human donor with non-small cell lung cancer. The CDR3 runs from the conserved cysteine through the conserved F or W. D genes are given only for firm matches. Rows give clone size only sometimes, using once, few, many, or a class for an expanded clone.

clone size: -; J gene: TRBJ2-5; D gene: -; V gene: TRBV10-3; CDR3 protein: CAISGRWAGQSETQYF; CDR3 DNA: TGTGCCATCAGTGGAAGGTGGGCAGGGCAGAGTGAGACCCAGTACTTC
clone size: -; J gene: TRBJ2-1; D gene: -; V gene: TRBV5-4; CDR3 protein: CASSLVGKYNEQFF; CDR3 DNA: TGTGCCAGCAGCTTGGTCGGCAAGTACAATGAGCAGTTCTTC
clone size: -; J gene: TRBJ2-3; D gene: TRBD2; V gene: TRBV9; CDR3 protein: CASSVSGKGDTQYF; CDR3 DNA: TGTGCCAGCAGCGTTAGCGGGAAGGGCGATACGCAGTATTTT
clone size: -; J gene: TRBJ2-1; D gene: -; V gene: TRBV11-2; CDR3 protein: CASSTTRGGSYNEQFF; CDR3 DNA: TGTGCCAGCAGCACGACCCGGGGAGGCTCCTACAATGAGCAGTTCTTC
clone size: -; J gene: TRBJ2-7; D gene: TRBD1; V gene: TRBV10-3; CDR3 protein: CAITGDRMNEQYF; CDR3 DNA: TGTGCCATCACCGGGGACAGGATGAACGAGCAGTACTTC
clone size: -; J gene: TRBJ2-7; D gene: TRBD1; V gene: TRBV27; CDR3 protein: CASSSPTGGSYEQYF; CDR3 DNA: TGTGCCAGCAGTTCCCCAACAGGGGGGTCCTACGAGCAGTACTTC
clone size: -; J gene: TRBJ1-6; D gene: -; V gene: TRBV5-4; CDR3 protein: CASSLALDMWNSPLHF; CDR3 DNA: TGTGCCAGCAGCTTGGCCCTGGACATGTGGAATTCACCCCTCCACTTT
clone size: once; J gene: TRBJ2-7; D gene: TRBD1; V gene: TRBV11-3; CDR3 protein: CASSGDLQGAEPEQYF; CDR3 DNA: TGTGCCAGCAGCGGGGACCTACAGGGGGCCGAACCCGAGCAGTACTTC
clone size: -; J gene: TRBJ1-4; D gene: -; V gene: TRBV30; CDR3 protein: CAWSFGANEKLFF; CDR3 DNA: TGTGCCTGGAGTTTCGGGGCTAATGAAAAACTGTTTTTT
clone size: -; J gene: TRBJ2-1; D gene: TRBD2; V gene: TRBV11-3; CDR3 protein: CASSLGSTSGGGIDEQFF; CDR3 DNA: TGTGCCAGCAGCTTAGGGTCCACTAGCGGGGGGGGGATTGATGAGCAGTTCTTC
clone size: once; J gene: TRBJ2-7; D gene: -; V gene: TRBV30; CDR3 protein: CAWTSTLLGWGPYEQYF; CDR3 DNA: TGTGCCTGGACCTCGACCCTACTGGGTTGGGGCCCCTACGAGCAGTACTTC
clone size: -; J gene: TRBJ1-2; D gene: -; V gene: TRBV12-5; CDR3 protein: CASGSDRGRDGDYGYTF; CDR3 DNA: TGTGCTAGTGGTTCCGACCGGGGCCGAGACGGGGACTATGGCTACACCTTC
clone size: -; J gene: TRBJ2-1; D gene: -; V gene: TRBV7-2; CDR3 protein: CASSLDPSGYNEQFF; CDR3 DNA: TGTGCCAGCAGCTTAGACCCCTCAGGGTACAATGAGCAGTTCTTC
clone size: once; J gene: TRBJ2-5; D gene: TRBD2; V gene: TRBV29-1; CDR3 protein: CSVVGLADQETQYF; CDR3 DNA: TGCAGCGTTGTGGGACTAGCGGACCAAGAGACCCAGTACTTC
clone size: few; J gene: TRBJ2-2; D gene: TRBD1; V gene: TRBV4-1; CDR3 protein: CASSPTTGTGNGELFF; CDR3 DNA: TGCGCCAGCAGCCCCACTACCGGGACAGGGAACGGGGAGCTGTTTTTT
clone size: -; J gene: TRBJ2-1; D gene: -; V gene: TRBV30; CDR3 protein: CAWSVSGRRGNEQFF; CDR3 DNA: TGTGCCTGGAGTGTATCCGGGAGAAGGGGTAATGAGCAGTTCTTC
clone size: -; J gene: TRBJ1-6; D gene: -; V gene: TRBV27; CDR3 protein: CASTPDSSYNSPLHF; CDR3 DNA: TGTGCCAGCACCCCGGACAGCTCCTATAATTCACCCCTCCACTTT
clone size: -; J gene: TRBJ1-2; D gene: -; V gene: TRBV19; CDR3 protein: CASVPGTGGRYGYTF; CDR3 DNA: TGTGCCAGCGTTCCTGGGACTGGCGGTCGCTATGGCTACACCTTC
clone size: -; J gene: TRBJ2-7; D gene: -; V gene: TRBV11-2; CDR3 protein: CASSLSSDAAYEQYF; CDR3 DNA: TGTGCCAGCAGCTTAAGTTCGGACGCAGCCTACGAGCAGTACTTC
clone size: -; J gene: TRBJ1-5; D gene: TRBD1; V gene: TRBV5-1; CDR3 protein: CASSETGGNQPQHF; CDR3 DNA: TGCGCCAGCAGCGAGACAGGGGGCAATCAGCCCCAGCATTTT
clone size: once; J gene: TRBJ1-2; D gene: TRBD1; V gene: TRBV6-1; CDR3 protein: CASSESNVGTGKWDGYTF; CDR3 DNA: TGTGCCAGCAGTGAATCCAATGTCGGGACAGGGAAATGGGATGGCTACACCTTC
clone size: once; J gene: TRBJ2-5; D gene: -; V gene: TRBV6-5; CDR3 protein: CASSYLGAAQTQYF; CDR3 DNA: TGTGCCAGCAGTTACCTGGGGGCGGCGCAGACCCAGTACTTC
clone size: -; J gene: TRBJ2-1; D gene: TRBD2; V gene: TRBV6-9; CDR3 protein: CASSFPGGRFYNEQFF; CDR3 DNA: TGTGCCAGCAGTTTTCCGGGCGGGAGGTTCTACAATGAGCAGTTCTTC
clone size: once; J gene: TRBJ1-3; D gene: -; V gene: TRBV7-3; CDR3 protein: CASSDGSGNTIYF; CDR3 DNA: TGTGCCAGCAGCGACGGCAGTGGAAACACCATATATTTT
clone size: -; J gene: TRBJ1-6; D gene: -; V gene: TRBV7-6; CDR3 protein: CASSLAVSGYNSPLHF; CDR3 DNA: TGTGCCAGCAGCTTAGCAGTATCAGGGTATAATTCACCCCTCCACTTT
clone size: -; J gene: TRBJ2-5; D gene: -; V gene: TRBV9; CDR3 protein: CASSVATGETQYF; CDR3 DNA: TGTGCCAGCAGCGTAGCTACGGGGGAGACCCAGTACTTC
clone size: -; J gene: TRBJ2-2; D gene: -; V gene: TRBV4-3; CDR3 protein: CASSQGDLYTGELFF; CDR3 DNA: TGCGCCAGCAGCCAAGGGGACCTTTACACCGGGGAGCTGTTTTTT
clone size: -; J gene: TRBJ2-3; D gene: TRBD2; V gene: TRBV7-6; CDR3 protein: CASSSLAGVSTDTQYF; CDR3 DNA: TGTGCCAGCAGCTCACTAGCGGGGGTTAGCACAGATACGCAGTATTTT
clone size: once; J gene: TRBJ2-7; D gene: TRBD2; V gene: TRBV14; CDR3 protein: CASRLASGAYEQYF; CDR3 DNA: TGTGCCAGCAGATTGGCTAGCGGGGCCTACGAGCAGTACTTC
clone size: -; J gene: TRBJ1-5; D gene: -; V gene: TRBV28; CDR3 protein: CASSLSGKDSNQPQHF; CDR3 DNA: TGTGCCAGCAGCCTCTCTGGTAAGGATAGCAATCAGCCCCAGCATTTT
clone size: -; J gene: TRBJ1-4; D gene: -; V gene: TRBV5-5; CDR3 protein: CASRPGTDNEKLFF; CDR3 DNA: TGTGCCAGCAGGCCCGGGACGGATAATGAAAAACTGTTTTTT
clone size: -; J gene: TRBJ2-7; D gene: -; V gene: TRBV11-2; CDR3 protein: CASSIGLSYEQYF; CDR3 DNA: TGTGCCAGCAGCATAGGACTTTCCTACGAGCAGTACTTC
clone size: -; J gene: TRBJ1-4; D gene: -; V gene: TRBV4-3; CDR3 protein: CASSQGGSPRGEKLFF; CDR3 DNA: TGCGCCAGCAGCCAAGGTGGTTCACCCCGAGGCGAAAAACTGTTTTTT
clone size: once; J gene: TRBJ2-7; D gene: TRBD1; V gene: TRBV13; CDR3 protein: CASSSRDRGPRVYEQYF; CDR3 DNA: TGTGCCAGCAGCTCCCGGGACAGGGGGCCAAGGGTTTACGAGCAGTACTTC
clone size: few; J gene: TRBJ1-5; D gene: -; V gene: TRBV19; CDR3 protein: CASSTPVQVINQPQHF; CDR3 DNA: TGTGCCAGTAGTACGCCGGTACAGGTTATTAATCAGCCCCAGCATTTT
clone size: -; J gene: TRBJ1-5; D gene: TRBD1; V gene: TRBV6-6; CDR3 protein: CASSYTRTGNCHF; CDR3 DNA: TGTGCCAGCAGTTACACCCGGACAGGGAATTGCCATTTT
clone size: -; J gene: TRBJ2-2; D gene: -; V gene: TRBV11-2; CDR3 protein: CASSQGGPLTGELFF; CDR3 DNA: TGTGCCAGCAGCCAGGGGGGGCCCCTCACCGGGGAGCTGTTTTTT
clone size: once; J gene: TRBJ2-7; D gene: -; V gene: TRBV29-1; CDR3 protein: CSVVGRGPTYEQYF; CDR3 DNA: TGCAGCGTTGTTGGCAGGGGCCCAACCTACGAGCAGTACTTC
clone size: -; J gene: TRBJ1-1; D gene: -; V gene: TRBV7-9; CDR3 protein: CASSLDFIGGLGEAFF; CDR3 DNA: TGTGCCAGCAGCTTAGATTTTATTGGGGGACTCGGGGAAGCTTTCTTT
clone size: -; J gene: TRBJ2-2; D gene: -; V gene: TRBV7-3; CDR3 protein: CASSFMGQNTGELFF; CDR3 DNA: TGTGCCAGCAGCTTTATGGGACAGAACACCGGGGAGCTGTTTTTT
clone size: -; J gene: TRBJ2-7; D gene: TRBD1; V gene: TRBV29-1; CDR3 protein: CSVEEGQDYEQYF; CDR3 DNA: TGCAGCGTTGAAGAGGGACAGGACTACGAGCAGTACTTC
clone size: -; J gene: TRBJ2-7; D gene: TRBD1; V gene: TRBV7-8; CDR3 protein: CASGWDSSYEQYF; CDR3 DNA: TGTGCCAGCGGGTGGGACAGTTCCTACGAGCAGTACTTC
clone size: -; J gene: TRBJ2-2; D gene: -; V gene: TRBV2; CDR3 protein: CASSEEGGGITGELFF; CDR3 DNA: TGTGCCAGCAGTGAAGAGGGGGGGGGCATCACCGGGGAGCTGTTTTTT
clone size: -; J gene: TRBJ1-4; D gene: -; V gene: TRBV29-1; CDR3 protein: CSVGQSNEKLFF; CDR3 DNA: TGCAGCGTTGGACAGAGCAATGAAAAACTGTTTTTT
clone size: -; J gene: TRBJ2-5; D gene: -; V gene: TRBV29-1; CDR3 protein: CSVGGGGETQYF; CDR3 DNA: TGCAGCGTTGGTGGAGGAGGGGAGACCCAGTACTTC
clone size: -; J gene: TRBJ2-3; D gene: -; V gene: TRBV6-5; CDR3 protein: CASSSSTDTQYF; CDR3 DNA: TGTGCCAGCAGTTCTAGCACAGATACGCAGTATTTT
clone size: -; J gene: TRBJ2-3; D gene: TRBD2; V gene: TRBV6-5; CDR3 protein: CASSTSGSTDTQYF; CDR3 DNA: TGTGCCAGCAGTACTAGCGGGAGCACAGATACGCAGTATTTT
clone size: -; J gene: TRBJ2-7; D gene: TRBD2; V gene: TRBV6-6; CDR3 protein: CASTPLAGEKQYF; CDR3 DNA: TGTGCCAGCACCCCACTAGCGGGTGAGAAGCAGTACTTC
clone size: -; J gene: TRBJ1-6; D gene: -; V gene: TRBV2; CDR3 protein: CASSEDWNSPLHF; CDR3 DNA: TGTGCCAGCAGTGAAGATTGGAATTCACCCCTCCACTTT
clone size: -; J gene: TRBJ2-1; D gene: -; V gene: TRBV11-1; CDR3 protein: CASSLGGFTSNEQFF; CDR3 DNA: TGTGCCAGCAGCCTCGGCGGCTTTACTTCCAATGAGCAGTTCTTC
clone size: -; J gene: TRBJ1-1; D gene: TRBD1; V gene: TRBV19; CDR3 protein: CASSIGTGGDTEAFF; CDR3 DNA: TGTGCCAGTAGTATCGGGACAGGAGGGGACACTGAAGCTTTCTTT
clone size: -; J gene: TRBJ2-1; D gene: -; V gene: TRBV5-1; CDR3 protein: CASSLEGAGTKEPFF; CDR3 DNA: TGCGCCAGCAGCTTGGAGGGGGCAGGGACTAAGGAACCGTTCTTC
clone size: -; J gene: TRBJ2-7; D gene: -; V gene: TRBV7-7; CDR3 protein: CASSLGPGEDYEQYF; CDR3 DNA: TGTGCTAGCAGCTTAGGGCCGGGGGAGGACTACGAGCAGTACTTC
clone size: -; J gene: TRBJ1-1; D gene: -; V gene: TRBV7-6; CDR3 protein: CASSLDQGTEAFF; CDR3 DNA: TGTGCCAGCAGCTTAGACCAGGGAACTGAAGCTTTCTTT
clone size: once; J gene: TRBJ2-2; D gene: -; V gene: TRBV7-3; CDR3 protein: CASSLQGGELFF; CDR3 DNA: TGTGCCAGCAGCTTGCAGGGCGGGGAGCTGTTTTTT
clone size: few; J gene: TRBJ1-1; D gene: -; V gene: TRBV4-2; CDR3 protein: CASSPIVGTSWVNTEAFF; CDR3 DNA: TGTGCCAGCAGTCCCATCGTGGGGACCAGCTGGGTGAACACTGAAGCTTTCTTT
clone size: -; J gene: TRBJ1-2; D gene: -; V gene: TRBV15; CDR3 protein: CATSRDQNYGYTF; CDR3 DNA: TGTGCCACCAGCAGAGATCAAAACTATGGCTACACCTTC
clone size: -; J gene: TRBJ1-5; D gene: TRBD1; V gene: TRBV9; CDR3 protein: CASSASEGASNQPQHF; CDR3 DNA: TGTGCCAGCAGCGCCTCAGAGGGGGCTAGCAATCAGCCCCAGCATTTT
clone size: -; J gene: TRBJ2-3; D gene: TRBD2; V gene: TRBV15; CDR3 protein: CATSNGGNTDTQYF; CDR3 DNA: TGTGCCACCAGCAACGGGGGGAACACAGATACGCAGTATTTT